This T cell receptor (beta chain) appears in the sequencing data of a study of cytomegalovirus exposure and HLA in healthy donors listed by TCRdb under 2017. For context, the study as a whole: In an earlier analysis of under 750 of the donors, approximately 260 Gb of sequence data and 90 million to 130 million unique TCR beta sequences from 150 million to 200 million T cells were reported. Approximately 310 gigabases of sequencing data and roughly 81 million unique TCR sequences made up an early release that covered roughly 670 HLA-typed donors. Among the approximately 400 genotyped donors, about 83% belonged to the genetic ancestry cluster associated with self-reported Caucasian donors. The study aimed to test whether cataloging public T cell receptors could reveal signatures of past pathogen exposure. The study profiled the T cell repertoires of about 640 subjects by immunosequencing and related them to cytomegalovirus serostatus. In addition to the first cohort of 666 subjects, a separate validation cohort of approximately 110 different subjects was used. To predict cytomegalovirus infection status, the study brought together high-throughput TCR immunosequencing, statistical association of individual TCRs with disease status, and machine learning. To study patterns of TCR occurrence, a later analysis re-analyzed previously published TCR beta repertoires from 666 donors and added high-resolution HLA genotyping. In the later analysis, no new phenotypic data were used to find candidate immune exposures; instead, reliance was placed on TCR beta sequences and their occurrence across donors. In an earlier analysis of roughly 540 of the donors, high-throughput TCR beta sequencing was used to judge whether each TCR beta V gene segment behaved as functional or pseudogenic. Donor age, sex, ethnicity and CMV serostatus were collected together with the repertoire data. A later genetic analysis used genome-wide SNP genotypes for about 65% of the roughly 670 donors, treating that subset as a discovery cohort. All discovery cohort repertoires had been generated on a single sequencing platform. Class I and class II HLA loci were covered by the typing at four-digit resolution. Typing coverage differed by locus: A, B, C, DRB1 and DQB1 were typed in roughly 629-630 donors, DQA1 in 522, DPA1 in 600 to 610, and DPB1 in 450 to 490. Roughly five DR-DQ haplotypes were treated as single units for association and clustering because of strong linkage in the cohort. Among about 390 genotyped donors of the cohort, an average of approximately 240,000 unique TCR beta nucleotide sequences were sequenced per donor, roughly a sixth of them non-productive. Broad study findings and their caveats: Three of the identified cytomegalovirus-associated TCR beta chains were confirmed in vitro to be specific for cytomegalovirus antigens. For the cohort, immune exposure information was limited to CMV serostatus. A group of highly shared sequence variants was considered likely to be a technical artifact of the sequencing pipeline. Linkage disequilibrium might explain the correlated functional status among segregating V segments, but an unknown experimental factor could not be excluded. A later genetic analysis reported fewer N-insertions in productive TCRs among donors in an Asian-associated ancestry cluster than the roughly 720-donor mean. In this cohort, only TCR beta chains were sequenced, and detectable features were limited by the absence of alpha or paired-chain data. An association between a missense DCLRE1C variant and V-gene and J-gene trimming of TCR beta chains was found in a later genetic analysis and replicated in an independent cohort. According to a later analysis, most CMV-associated TCR beta chains appeared to be HLA-restricted, and the HLA associations seemed to be driven largely by CMV exposure. In a later analysis, HLA-associated TCR beta chains were found to be more clonally expanded and to have lower generation probabilities than equally common non-associated chains. According to the authors, the approach could potentially be generalized to other disease states and immunological phenotypes. The classifier was reported to diagnose cytomegalovirus status with high specificity and sensitivity in both the original cohort and the validation cohort. The study gave a list of around 170 TCR beta chains associated with cytomegalovirus. HLA typing was unavailable for some donors at each locus, so association tests used only the typed subset. Because the 87-base-pair reads could not distinguish some IMGT-functional V segments, including TRBV6-2 and TRBV6-3, those segments were excluded. In an earlier analysis of more than 450 of the donors, most TCR beta V segments were observed in productive rearrangements about 90% or about 30% of the time, broadly matching IMGT annotations. A further reported finding was that TCR beta sequences accurately predicted the HLA-A and HLA-B alleles for most subjects in the first cohort. Sequencing depth was assumed to be roughly uniform across donors in the presence/absence analyses, though that assumption may not hold. At a false discovery rate of 0.05, a later analysis linked some 18,000 TCR beta sequences to specific HLA alleles. When HLA alleles, especially DR and DQ, strongly co-occurred, attributing TCR associations to individual alleles was difficult. While some public TCRs were present in many individuals, most TCR sequences turned up only very rarely across donors. A later analysis found that TCR association rates varied across HLA loci, with DRB1 alleles showing the most associated TCRs and HLA-C alleles the fewest. Several of the top co-occurrence clusters appeared to be linked to parvovirus B19, influenza, CMV and Epstein-Barr virus, according to a later analysis. Because counts were too low, about 17 rarely observed V segments, including chromosome 9 orphons, were excluded from the earlier analysis of some 590 of the donors.

The library came from the immunoSEQ multiplex PCR assay. The multiplex PCR relied on a mix of 60 forward primers for TCR Vbeta segments and 13 reverse primers for TCR Jbeta segments. Amplification of the CDR3 region of rearranged TCR beta genes was performed with a multiplex PCR assay on genomic DNA. The Illumina HiSeq System was used to sequence the amplified TCR beta libraries as 87-base-pair reads. In the original analysis: Across the 600 to 700 repertoires, a later analysis counted approximately 83 million unique TCR beta chains, some 11 million of which were shared by at least two donors. Raw reads were error-corrected and collapsed into unique sequences with a nearest-neighbor algorithm that merged closely related sequences to remove PCR and sequencing errors. Alignment of CDR3 sequences to IMGT reference sequences was used to assign V, D and J gene segments. For a sequence to be retained, a match of at least six nucleotides to both a V gene segment and a J gene segment was required. A rearrangement was called productive if the CDR3 had no stop codons and remained in frame with V and J, and every other rearrangement was called non-productive. Following IMGT convention, CDR3 was defined as the stretch from the second conserved V-encoded cysteine to the conserved J-encoded phenylalanine. In an earlier analysis of some 550 of the donors, sequences lacking an unambiguous match to a single V gene segment were excluded. In an earlier analysis of approximately 560 of the donors, a V segment was called functional when productive rearrangements were above 56.7%, and segregating when the standard deviation between donors exceeded 5%. To diagnose cytomegalovirus status from the catalog of TCR beta chain sequences, a statistical classification framework was built. In a later analysis, TCR nucleotide sequences were compared against IMGT/GENE-DB human TR gene sequences so that V and J genes could be assigned. The TCRdist pipeline was used in a later analysis to assign CDR3 sequences and most-parsimonious VDJ recombination scenarios. In a later analysis, each TCR beta chain was defined by its CDR3 amino acid sequence together with its V-gene family, and reads without a unique V-gene family were excluded. To address suspected cross-contamination and a sequencing artifact, a later analysis removed approximately 590 highly shared, low-generation-probability nucleotide sequences. In a later analysis, a clonal expansion index was calculated for each public chain from normalized within-repertoire ranks of inferred template counts. A later analysis computed generation probabilities with a VDJ recombination model fitted to out-of-frame rearrangements, and checked the results against IGoR. In a later analysis, TCR-TCR, TCR-HLA and TCR-CMV co-occurrence was scored with hypergeometric tests, and a repertoire-size bias correction was applied to TCR pairs. In a later analysis, false discovery rates were estimated by permuting HLA or CMV assignments 20 times. In a later analysis, co-occurring TCRs were grouped using DBSCAN, with TCRdist sequence similarity added in when clustering inside HLA-allele-positive subsets. Co-occurrence clustering excluded repertoires with fewer than 30,000 or more than 120,000 public chains, plus five with anomalous nucleotide sharing. TCRdb took over this immuneACCESS table, retaining in-frame rearrangements with V and J assigned. Such tables are incomplete; in checked studies, under half of the missing clones stem from an unresolved V gene, and the remainder is unexplained. The V and J calls and clone size were taken over from that table, and D and trimming were inferred from the DNA. The sample table lists some 140,000 clones, roughly 80% of them with a count of one. Roughly 1% of the sample goes to the ten largest clones.

Worth noting for this clone: Its antigen has not been determined. Within one base of it there is no much larger clone, and no base qualities were kept.

The cohort consisted of fewer than 700 healthy bone marrow donors. Cohort members were all nominally healthy when sampled, although unrecorded immune exposures were likely present. The donor was CMV seronegative and was included in the group of a few hundred seronegative cohort members. Each donor provided a peripheral blood sample, and peripheral blood mononuclear cells were used for TCR beta sequencing. The Qiagen DNeasy Blood Extraction Kit was used to extract genomic DNA from the blood cell samples. Relative to germline, V is missing 0 bases and J is missing 5 bases, with 6 bases of the junction outside any gene match. Reading the germline V gene gives CDR1 SGHRS and CDR2 YFSETQ. The CDR3, from cysteine to phenylalanine, totals 15 residues. Solely the CDR3 DNA is kept, with 45 bases framed from the first base.

This TCR was sampled from a man aged 18 to 30 in good health and CMV-seronegative. The sequenced sample was PBMCs. The chain was built from TRBV5-1 and TRBJ2-5; 8 nucleotides in the junction match TRBD2. CDR3 sequence: CASSLVTAGDETQYF. The nucleotide sequence reads as follows: TGCGCCAGCAGCTTGGTAACAGCGGGGGACGAGACCCAGTACTTC. Reference TRBV5-1 and TRBJ2-5 proteins supply the regions before and after the CDR3; the full variable domain is: KAGVTQTPRYLIKTRGQQVTLSCSPISGHRSVSWYQQTPGQGLQFLFEYFSETQRNKGNFPGRFSGRQFSNSRSEMNVSTLELGDSALYLCASSLVTAGDETQYFGPGTRLLVL.